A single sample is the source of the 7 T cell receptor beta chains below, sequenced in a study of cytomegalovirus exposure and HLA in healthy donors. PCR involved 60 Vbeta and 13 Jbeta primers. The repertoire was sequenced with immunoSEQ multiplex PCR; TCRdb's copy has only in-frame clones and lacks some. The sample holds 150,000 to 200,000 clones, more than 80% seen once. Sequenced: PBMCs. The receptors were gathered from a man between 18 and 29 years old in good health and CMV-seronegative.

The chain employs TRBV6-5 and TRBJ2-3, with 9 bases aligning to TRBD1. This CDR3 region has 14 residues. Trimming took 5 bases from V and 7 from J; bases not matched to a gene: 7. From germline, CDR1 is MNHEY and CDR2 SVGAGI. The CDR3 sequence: CASSRTGVRYTQYF. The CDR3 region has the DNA TGTGCCAGCAGTAGGACAGGGGTTCGGTATACGCAGTATTTT.

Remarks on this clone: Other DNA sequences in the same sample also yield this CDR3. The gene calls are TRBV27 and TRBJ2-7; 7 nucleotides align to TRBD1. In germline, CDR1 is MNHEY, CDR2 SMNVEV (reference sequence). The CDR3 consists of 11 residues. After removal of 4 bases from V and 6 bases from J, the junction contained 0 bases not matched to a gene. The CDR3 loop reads CASSSGGEQYF. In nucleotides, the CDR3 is TGTGCCAGCAGTTCAGGGGGCGAGCAGTACTTC.

The CDR3 reads CASSYSSGQSHNEQFF. The CDR3 DNA reads as TGTGCCAGCAGTTACTCCTCGGGACAGTCCCACAATGAGCAGTTCTTC. The genes are TRBV6-6 and TRBJ2-1; TRBD1 matches 7 bases. Unmatched junction bases numbered 7, after V lost 0 bases and J lost 5 bases. Germline CDR1 and CDR2: MNHNY and SVGAGI (reference sequence). CDR3 length: 16 amino acids.

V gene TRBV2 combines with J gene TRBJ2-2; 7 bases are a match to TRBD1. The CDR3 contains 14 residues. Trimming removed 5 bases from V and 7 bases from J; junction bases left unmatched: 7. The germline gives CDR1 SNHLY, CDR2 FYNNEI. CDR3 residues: CASSSSGGVGELFF. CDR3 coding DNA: TGTGCCAGCAGTTCTTCAGGGGGTGTCGGGGAGCTGTTTTTT.

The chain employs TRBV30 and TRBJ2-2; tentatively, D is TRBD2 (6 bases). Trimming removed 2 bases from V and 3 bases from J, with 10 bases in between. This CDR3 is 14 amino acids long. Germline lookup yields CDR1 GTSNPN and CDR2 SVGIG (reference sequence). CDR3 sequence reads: CAWSLAQHTGELFF. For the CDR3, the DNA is TGTGCCTGGAGTCTAGCGCAGCACACCGGGGAGCTGTTTTTT. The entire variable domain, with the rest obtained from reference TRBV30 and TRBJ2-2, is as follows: SQTIHQWPATLVQPVGSPLSLECTVEGTSNPNLYWYRQAAGRGLQLLFYSVGIGQISSEVPQNLSASRPQDRQFILSSKKLLLSDSGFYLCAWSLAQHTGELFFGEGSRLTVL.

The CDR3, as DNA: TGTGCCAGCAGTGTGACAGACGCGACCGGGGAGCTGTTTTTT. Translation: CASSVTDATGELFF. The gene calls are TRBV25-1 and TRBJ2-2, with a tentative D call TRBD1 (5 bases). V was shortened by 4 bases and J by 5 bases, with 11 bases between the two germline ends. Per germline, CDR1 MGHDK and CDR2 SYGVNS. The CDR3 runs to 14 residues.

CDR3 nucleotide sequence: TGTGCCAGCAGTTACGATCAGGGGGCGAACTATGGCTACACCTTC. This sequence encodes CASSYDQGANYGYTF. The chain joins TRBV7-9 to TRBJ1-2; 8 bases line up with TRBD1. Trimming removed 6 bases from V and 2 bases from J; junction bases left unmatched: 8. Per the germline V gene, CDR1 is SEHNR and CDR2 is FQNEAQ (reference sequence). This CDR3 region has 15 residues.